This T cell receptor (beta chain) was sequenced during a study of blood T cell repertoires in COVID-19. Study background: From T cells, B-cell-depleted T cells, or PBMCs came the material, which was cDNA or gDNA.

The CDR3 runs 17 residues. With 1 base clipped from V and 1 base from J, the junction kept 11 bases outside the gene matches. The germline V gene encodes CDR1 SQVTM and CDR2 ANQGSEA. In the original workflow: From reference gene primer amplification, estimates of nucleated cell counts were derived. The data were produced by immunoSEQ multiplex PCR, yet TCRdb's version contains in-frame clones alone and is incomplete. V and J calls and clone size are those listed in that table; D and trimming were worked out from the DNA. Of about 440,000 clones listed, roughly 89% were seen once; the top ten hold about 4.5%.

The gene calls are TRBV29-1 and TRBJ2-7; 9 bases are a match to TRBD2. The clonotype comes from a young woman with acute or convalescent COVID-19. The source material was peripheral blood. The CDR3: CSVEGGSGGLASYEQYF. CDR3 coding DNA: TGCAGCGTTGAAGGCGGTAGCGGGGGCCTAGCTTCCTACGAGCAGTACTTC.